This T cell receptor (beta chain) was recovered during a study of graft-versus-host responses after intestinal transplantation. About the study: Every one of the recipients received anti-thymocyte globulin induction and afterwards took tacrolimus and steroids for about 3 years. Study findings and constraints: Patients who carried graft-donor T cell macrochimerism also had high graft-versus-host to host-versus-graft clonal ratios in their allografts. Investigators detected GvH clones in recipient marrow, with some emerging earlier in ileum or blood.

Germline CDR1 SGDLS, CDR2 YYNGEE. CDR3 size: 15 residues. Trimming cost V 2 bases and J 5 bases; bases outside gene matches: 8. Comments on this clone: No antigen is known for it.

Some clones are missing from TCRdb's copy, which holds only in-frame ones; the method was immunoSEQ multiplex PCR. The sample lists about 70,000 clones, 85% to 95% occurring once. The TCR sequence derives from a human donor who received an intestinal transplant. This specimen consisted of unstimulated CD8+ T cells sorted from spleen or lymph node cells, obtained before intestinal transplant. The gene calls are TRBV9 and TRBJ1-1, with 8 bases matching TRBD1. The DNA of the CDR3 is TGTGCCAGCAGCGTCGAGGACAGGGTAAATACTGAAGCTTTCTTT. It translates to CASSVEDRVNTEAFF. Full variable domain (rest looked up from reference TRBV9 and TRBJ1-1): DSGVTQTPKHLITATGQRVTLRCSPRSGDLSVYWYQQSLDQGLQFLIQYYNGEERAKGNILERFSAQQFPDLHSELNLSSLELGDSALYFCASSVEDRVNTEAFFGQGTRLTVV.